This T cell receptor (beta chain) was identified in a study of blood T cell repertoires in COVID-19 (dated by TCRdb to about 2020). Regarding the complete study: The collaborator samples originated in the United States, Italy and Spain and spanned the acute and convalescent phases of COVID-19. The prospective study material was composed of cDNA or gDNA derived from T cells, B-cell-depleted T cells, or PBMCs. The dataset comprised deeply sampled blood TCRbeta repertoires from subjects exposed to, actively infected with, or recovered from COVID-19. The repertoires were made available in a free public database intended to serve as a resource for research on the immune response to SARS-CoV-2. Samples were obtained from the ongoing ImmuneRACE study (first 160 participants) and from 1,200 or so subjects provided by 6 global collaborators. Nearly every sample came with metadata listing a de-identified subject ID, COVID-19 status, age in years and sex. Where HLA class I and class II types were available, the types were taken from metadata supplied by the sample provider, not from assay-based typing. The paper's findings and limits, for the study overall: The quantity of clinical and demographic metadata differed by source and by participant and was supplied without curation.

TCRbeta CDR3 regions were amplified from genomic DNA using the immunoSEQ Assay, a bias-controlled multiplex PCR. Per the authors' processing: The number of nucleated cells in each sample was estimated from the amplification of reference gene primers within the assay. Sequence reads were collapsed and filtered to measure the absolute abundance of every unique TCRbeta CDR3 rearrangement. For each sample, productive Simpson clonality was calculated by taking the square root of Simpson's diversity index across productive rearrangements. TCRdb mirrors the immuneACCESS table, restricted to in-frame sequences. Some clones are absent from its copies; in checked studies, under half trace to an unresolved V gene, and the reason for the others is unknown. The V and J calls and the clone size are those of that table, but D and trimming were determined from the DNA. Present in this sample are around 440,000 clones, more than 70% of which were seen just once. The biggest ten clones account for around an eighth of the sample.

At one collaborating source in Seattle, patients were enrolled during active infection and were followed longitudinally through the course of disease. Collaborating institutions collected whole blood in K2EDTA tubes following their own protocols. For TCRbeta analysis, collaborators shipped samples as frozen whole blood, isolated PBMCs, or DNA extracted from either of those sample types. Concerning this clone itself: Its antigen target is currently unknown. No base quality information exists; no much larger clone differs at one position.

CDR1 is given as SEHNR and CDR2 as FQNEAQ, both from the germline V gene (reference sequence). V is cut by 5 bases and J by 6 bases, and the space between the germline ends is 17 bases. Including cysteine and phenylalanine, the CDR3 has 14 amino acids. The entry retains the CDR3 DNA only, 42 bases that are in frame from base 1. Sequencing was done on a sample of peripheral blood. The sequence derives from a woman aged 45-65 years with COVID-19, enrolled during active disease. Recombination joined TRBV7-9 with TRBJ2-7, with TRBD2 as a weak D call on 6 bases. This receptor has the CDR3 CASSLYRTGGEQYF. The DNA sequence is given as TGTGCCAGCAGCCTCTACCGCACCGGGGGCGAGCAGTACTTC.